Sequencing of this TCR beta chain was carried out in a study of shared clonotypes between healthy human individuals. Regarding the study as a whole: Clonotypes that were shared across a handful of donors made up about 4.5% of naive CD4 clonotypes. Tissue TCR repertoires likely differ from these blood-only repertoires.

A few counts support this clone. Its antigen is as yet unknown. Per the study methods: Junction-only immunoSEQ sequences carried no quality scores, so filtering differed. Libraries were prepared by immunoSEQ multiplex PCR; TCRdb keeps only in-frame clonotypes and omits some of them. The V and J calls and clone size are taken from that table; D and trimming were inferred from the DNA. The repertoire includes about 2.4 million clones, approximately 94% of them detected once, and about 0.39% sits in the top ten. Sequencing used naive CD4+ T cells from PBMCs. Subset: CD45RA+ positively selected. This clonotype was obtained from a young man in good health. Some clones in this sample may be carry-over from other donors' samples.

CDR3 bases: TGTGCCAGCAGCCCGGGACAGGCACGCTACACCTTC. It yields the protein CASSPGQARYTF. The rearrangement links TRBV7-9 to TRBJ1-2; 8 bases align to TRBD1. CDR1 is SEHNR, CDR2 FQNEAQ, per germline (reference sequence). The CDR3 length is 12 residues. The V and J ends lost 5 bases and 9 bases, in that order; junction bases with no gene match: 5. The full variable domain, in which reference TRBV7-9 and TRBJ1-2 provide the parts outside the CDR3, is DTGVSQNPRHKITKRGQNVTFRCDPISEHNRLYWYRQTLGQGPEFLTYFQNEAQLEKSRLLSDRFSAERPKGSFSTLEIQRTEQGDSAMYLCASSPGQARYTFGSGTRLTVV.